One and the same sample provided the 17 T cell receptor beta chains below, sequenced in a study of Tregs in tolerant kidney transplant recipients. This table comes from immunoSEQ multiplex PCR, and its TCRdb copy is limited to in-frame clones, with some not included. This sample has over 60,000 clones, with approximately 88% found just once. Sample: CD4+ T cells from blood, taken before the transplant. The receptors originated from a human donor who received a combined kidney and bone marrow transplant.

The rearrangement joins TRBV7-2 to TRBJ2-7; the D gene is possibly TRBD2 (6 bases). V lost 3 bases and J 11 bases, leaving 14 bases between the germline ends. CDR3 size: 12 residues. Germline loops: CDR1 SGHTA, CDR2 FQGNSA. The CDR3 spells CASSLGGGGKYF. CDR3 DNA: TGTGCCAGCAGCTTGGGGGGTGGCGGGAAGTACTTC.

This chain connects TRBV7-3 to TRBJ2-1; D remains unclear. The germline V and J ends were trimmed by 5 bases and 7 bases, with 12 bases remaining between them. The CDR3 is 13 residues long. Germline CDR1 is SGHTA and CDR2 is FQGTGA. CDR3 sequence reads: CASSPGRSNEQFF. In nucleotides, the CDR3 is TGTGCCAGCAGCCCCGGTAGGAGTAATGAGCAGTTCTTC.

The V call is TRBV5-5, the J call TRBJ1-1; 7 bases fit TRBD1. The V gene end was trimmed by 3 bases and the J gene end by 4 bases; junction bases not matched to a gene: 9. Germline V lookup: CDR1 SGHKS, CDR2 YYEKEE (reference sequence). This CDR3 is 15 amino acids long. CDR3 residues: CASSSLQGRSTEAFF. The CDR3 bases are TGTGCCAGCAGCTCCTTACAGGGGAGGAGCACTGAAGCTTTCTTT.

The J gene is TRBJ1-1, the V gene TRBV19; D gene unclear. Germline V lookup: CDR1 LNHDA, CDR2 SQIVND (reference sequence). This CDR3 contains 14 residues. Trimming stripped 7 bases from V and 0 bases from J, with 12 bases between. CDR3 sequence: CASTRLGMNTEAFF. The CDR3 DNA follows: TGTGCCAGTACCAGGTTGGGCATGAACACTGAAGCTTTCTTT.

The chain carries TRBV5-1 and TRBJ2-1; 12 positions agree with TRBD2. This CDR3 is 16 amino acids long. Trimming cost V 0 bases and J 6 bases; bases outside gene matches: 4. Germline V gene sequence: CDR1 SGHRS, CDR2 YFSETQ. The CDR3 DNA is TGCGCCAGCAGCTTGGAAACTAGCGGGAGGAGCAATGAGCAGTTCTTC. Its protein product is CASSLETSGRSNEQFF.

The V and J genes are TRBV5-4 and TRBJ2-7; D may be TRBD2 (7 bases). Trimming shortened V by 0 bases and J by 2 bases, and 9 bases separated the two germline ends. The germline gives CDR1 SGHNT, CDR2 YYREEE (reference sequence). The CDR3 totals 14 residues. The CDR3 sequence: CASSLAGGPYEQYF. CDR3 DNA: TGTGCCAGCAGCTTGGCCGGGGGGCCCTACGAGCAGTACTTC.

This clone was seen just once. This chain uses TRBV18 with TRBJ1-5, with TRBD1 matching 7 bases. The V and J ends lost 2 bases and 7 bases, in that order; junction bases with no gene match: 8. The CDR3 consists of 15 residues. The V gene's germline CDR1 is KGHSH and CDR2 LQKENI. The CDR3 sequence is CASSPFDRDGQPQHF. In DNA form, the CDR3 reads TGTGCCAGCTCACCATTCGACAGGGATGGGCAGCCCCAGCATTTT. The full variable domain, rest sourced from reference TRBV18 and TRBJ1-5, is NAGVMQNPRHLVRRRGQEARLRCSPMKGHSHVYWYRQLPEEGLKFMVYLQKENIIDESGMPKERFSAEFPKEGPSILRIQQVVRGDSAAYFCASSPFDRDGQPQHFGDGTRLSIL.

The chain carries TRBV13 and TRBJ2-5; TRBD1 agrees at 10 bases. Germline assignment: CDR1 PRHDT and CDR2 FYEKMQ (reference sequence). V was clipped by 5 bases and J by 4 bases; unmatched bases: 4. The CDR3 is 14 amino acids. The DNA for the CDR3 is TGTGCCAGCAGCGCCGGGACAGGGGCAGAGACCCAGTACTTC. Encoded protein: CASSAGTGAETQYF.

This clone showed up just once. The V gene is TRBV27, the J gene TRBJ1-2; no clear D. This CDR3 has 14 amino acids. V lost 3 bases and J lost 0, with 8 bases in between. Germline V gives CDR1 MNHEY, CDR2 SMNVEV (reference sequence). CDR3 region: CASSFGHTNYGYTF. The DNA of the CDR3 is TGTGCCAGCAGTTTCGGTCATACTAACTATGGCTACACCTTC.

The chain links TRBV5-1 to TRBJ1-4, with 7 nucleotides matching TRBD1. V lost 4 bases and J lost 6; bases outside the gene matches: 6. This CDR3 is 14 amino acids long. Looked up from germline, CDR1 is SGHRS and CDR2 is YFSETQ. CDR3 nucleotide sequence: TGCGCCAGCAGCCCTCAAGGGGGCCATGAAAAACTGTTTTTT. Its translation is CASSPQGGHEKLFF.

The V and J genes are TRBV29-1 and TRBJ2-7; 9 bases align to TRBD1. CDR1 is SQVTM and CDR2 is ANQGSEA in the germline V gene. The V segment lost 3 bases and the J segment 6 bases; nucleotides outside the gene matches: 9. The CDR3 runs to 14 residues. The CDR3 DNA is TGCAGCGTTGAGGGGGAGGGACAGGGCGGCGAGCAGTACTTC. Encoded protein: CSVEGEGQGGEQYF.

The chain joins TRBV28 to TRBJ2-5, with D possibly TRBD2 on 5 matching bases. Looked up from germline, CDR1 is MDHEN and CDR2 is SYDVKM. The CDR3 runs 13 residues. V dropped 6 bases and J dropped 5 bases, with 13 bases sitting between them. In DNA, the CDR3 is TGTGCCAGCAGCAATGGACGAGGGGAGACCCAGTACTTC. Translating gives CASSNGRGETQYF. The full variable domain, with the rest looked up from reference TRBV28 and TRBJ2-5, is DVKVTQSSRYLVKRTGEKVFLECVQDMDHENMFWYRQDPGLGLRLIYFSYDVKMKEKGDIPEGYSVSREKKERFSLILESASTNQTSMYLCASSNGRGETQYFGPGTRLLVL.

The chain uses TRBV20-1 and TRBJ2-3; no clear D gene. The CDR3 is 11 residues long. V lost 3 bases to trimming and J lost 12 bases, with 13 bases between them. Germline CDR1 reads DFQATT; CDR2 reads SNEGSKA (reference sequence). For the CDR3, the DNA is TGCAGTGCTAGGCCGACACTTCGCCAGTATTTT. This encodes CSARPTLRQYF.

The J gene is TRBJ2-7, the V gene TRBV5-4, with 8 bases fitting TRBD1. J gave up 4 bases and V 3 bases, and 6 bases lay outside the gene matches. This CDR3 spans 14 amino acids. Germline CDR1 and CDR2: SGHNT and YYREEE (reference sequence). CDR3 sequence reads: CASSSTGGSYEQYF. In DNA, the CDR3 is TGTGCCAGCAGCTCTACAGGGGGAAGTTACGAGCAGTACTTC. Complete variable domain (other parts from reference TRBV5-4 and TRBJ2-7): ETGVTQSPTHLIKTRGQQVTLRCSSQSGHNTVSWYQQALGQGPQFIFQYYREEENGRGNFPPRFSGLQFPNYSSELNVNALELDDSALYLCASSSTGGSYEQYFGPGTRLTVT.

The gene calls are TRBV19 and TRBJ2-3; TRBD2 aligns across 11 bases. The CDR3 consists of 19 residues. The germline V gene encodes CDR1 LNHDA and CDR2 SQIVND (reference sequence). Trimming cost V 6 bases and J 3 bases; bases outside gene matches: 17. CDR3 loop: CASRPPLGLAGGNTDTQYF. CDR3 in DNA: TGTGCCAGTAGACCACCGCTAGGGCTAGCGGGAGGTAATACAGATACGCAGTATTTT. The full variable domain, its missing parts supplied by reference TRBV19 and TRBJ2-3, is DGGITQSPKYLFRKEGQNVTLSCEQNLNHDAMYWYRQDPGQGLRLIYYSQIVNDFQKGDIAEGYSVSREKKESFPLTVTSAQKNPTAFYLCASRPPLGLAGGNTDTQYFGPGTRLTVL.

The rearrangement links TRBV29-1 to TRBJ1-4; 7 bases line up with TRBD1. The CDR3 extends over 16 amino acids. V trimming: 6 bases; J trimming: 2 bases; junction bases outside the gene matches: 12. Germline CDR1 is SQVTM and CDR2 is ANQGSEA. The CDR3 loop reads CSVGQTSLGTNEKLFF. DNA of the CDR3: TGCAGCGTGGGACAGACCTCCCTGGGGACTAATGAAAAACTGTTTTTT.

This chain connects TRBV28 to TRBJ1-3, with a tentative D call TRBD1 (5 bases). Germline CDR1 MDHEN, CDR2 SYDVKM. The CDR3 spans 15 residues. Trimming took off 3 bases at V and 0 bases at J, with 9 bases between the two ends. The CDR3 loop reads CASSFLQDSGNTIYF. The DNA of the CDR3 is TGTGCCAGCAGTTTCTTACAGGACTCTGGAAACACCATATATTTT.